These 2 T cell receptor beta chains share one sample of origin, sequenced in a study of blood T cell repertoires in COVID-19. Sequencing used immunoSEQ multiplex PCR; TCRdb keeps in-frame clones, though not all of them. The data show about 270,000 clones, approximately 92% seen once. The sequenced sample was PBMCs or T cells enriched from blood (not recorded which). The receptors were sampled from a woman younger than 35 who had recovered from COVID-19.

CDR3 region: CASSEGTGGFEKLFF. The CDR3 DNA is TGTGCCAGCAGTGAGGGGACAGGGGGTTTTGAAAAACTGTTTTTT. V and J are TRBV6-1 and TRBJ1-4, with TRBD1 identical over 11 bases. The CDR3 has 15 residues. The V gene's germline CDR1 is MNHNS and CDR2 SASEGT. The V gene end was trimmed by 3 bases and the J gene end by 7 bases; junction bases not matched to a gene: 4.

CDR3: CASSLKLGTGDGYTF. Written as DNA, the CDR3 is TGCGCCAGCAGCTTAAAACTCGGGACAGGGGATGGCTACACCTTC. The chain uses TRBV5-1 and TRBJ1-2; TRBD1 matches 10 bases. CDR1 and CDR2 from the germline V gene are SGHRS and YFSETQ. This CDR3 has 15 amino acids. The V gene end was trimmed by 2 bases and the J gene end by 6 bases; junction bases not matched to a gene: 7.